The 3 T cell receptor beta chains in this list originate from one sample, sequenced in a study of identical twins. TCRdb reprocessed the 5' RACE reads with MiXCR, giving one entry per CDR3 protein. The profile shows 240,000 or so distinct CDR3 sequences, approximately 11% of them singletons. These data were also filed under a second study, of yellow fever vaccine responses in identical twins.

Sequencing was carried out using memory (CD45RO+) T cells sorted from blood. Receptors were obtained from a young woman in good health.

The chain recombines TRBV7-9 with TRBJ1-6, with no clear D. The CDR3 runs to 14 residues. The ends were cut back, 10 bases at V and 5 bases at J, with 15 bases in the middle. Germline CDR1 and CDR2: SEHNR and FQNEAQ (reference sequence). CDR3: CATERGGNNSPLHF. In nucleotides, the CDR3 is TGTGCCACCGAAAGAGGCGGGAATAATTCACCCCTCCACTTT. Together with reference TRBV7-9 and TRBJ1-6, the CDR3 gives the full variable domain: DTGVSQNPRHKITKRGQNVTFRCDPISEHNRLYWYRQTLGQGPEFLTYFQNEAQLEKSRLLSDRFSAERPKGSFSTLEIQRTEQGDSAMYLCATERGGNNSPLHFGNGTRLTVT.

This clonotype was seen ten or more times. The J gene is TRBJ2-7, the V gene TRBV12-3 or TRBV12-4; weak D call: TRBD2 (6 bases). V dropped 5 bases and J dropped 6 bases, with 26 bases sitting between them. This CDR3 has 17 residues. CDR3 sequence reads: CASSPPLGGPPIGEQYF. Written as DNA, the CDR3 is TGTGCCAGCAGTCCTCCCCTCGGGGGACCTCCAATAGGCGAGCAGTACTTC.

The table lists this clonotype with many counts. V and J are TRBV24-1 and TRBJ2-3; a possible D gene is TRBD2 (5 bases). Germline loops: CDR1 KGHDR, CDR2 SFDVKD. The CDR3 covers 17 residues. The V gene lost 6 bases and the J gene lost 0 bases, with 18 bases spanning the gap. As DNA, the CDR3 is TGTGCCACCAGTAACTCCGGGATAGGCCCTAGCACAGATACGCAGTATTTT. Translation gives CATSNSGIGPSTDTQYF.